This TCR beta chain originates from a study of T cell responses to AZD1222 COVID-19 vaccine. Study-level findings and limits: Spike-specific TCRs gained breadth and depth after people received two AZD1222 doses. Just six AZD1222 recipients were seropositive at baseline. Most donors were white British, females outnumbered males, and clonal diversity was possibly underestimated.

TCRdb keeps only in-frame clones here, not all; method: immunoSEQ multiplex PCR. The table shows 160,000 or so clones, with under 95% occurring only once. The CDR3 is 15 amino acids. Germline CDR1 SQVTM, CDR2 ANQGSEA. Trimming cost V 2 bases and J 3 bases, with 16 bases left between them. To note about this clone: The target antigen is unknown.

This chain connects TRBV29-1 to TRBJ1-1; D unresolved. This material consisted of peripheral blood, taken on day 0 of MenACWY control vaccination. The receptor was isolated from an adult in good health. CDR3 coding DNA: TGCAGCGTTGAAAGGGAGCGGGAGTGGGACACTGAAGCTTTCTTT. Translation gives CSVEREREWDTEAFF. The full variable domain, completed using reference TRBV29-1 and TRBJ1-1, is SAVISQKPSRDICQRGTSLTIQCQVDSQVTMMFWYRQQPGQSLTLIATANQGSEATYESGFVIDKFPISRPNLTFSTLTVSNMSPEDSSIYLCSVEREREWDTEAFFGQGTRLTVV.